The 24 T cell receptor beta chains below were found in one sample sequenced in a study of T cells in Graves' hyperthyroidism and ophthalmopathy. TCR beta CDR3 regions were amplified from RNA transcripts. TCR CDR3 regions were first amplified by RT-PCR with HTBI primers. MiXCR, run by TCRdb on the multiplex PCR reads, gives a single entry per CDR3 protein. The sample has hundreds of thousands of distinct CDR3 sequences; under 15% are singletons. The sequencing sample was made of blood. The receptors derive from a woman in her 30s with Graves' hyperthyroidism.

This clonotype was detected many times. The chain recombines TRBV3-1 with TRBJ2-2; D gene unclear. The CDR3 has 13 residues. V shed 1 base and J shed 9 bases, with 9 bases lying between them. Germline V lookup: CDR1 LGHDT, CDR2 YNNKEL (reference sequence). The DNA of the CDR3 is TGTGCCAGCAGCCAAGGGCCAACCCGGGAGCTGTTTTTT. Encoded protein: CASSQGPTRELFF.

The rearrangement links TRBV20-1 to TRBJ2-4; TRBD2 matches 7 bases. The CDR3 has 16 amino acids. CDR1 and CDR2 from the germline V gene are DFQATT and SNEGSKA (reference sequence). The trim removed 0 bases at V and 0 bases at J, leaving 5 bases unmatched. The CDR3 DNA reads as TGCAGTGCTAGAGATGGCGGGAGTGTAGCCAAAAACATTCAGTACTTC. Its translation is CSARDGGSVAKNIQYF.

The table lists this clonotype with many counts. The gene calls are TRBV20-1 and TRBJ1-5; a possible D gene is TRBD1 (5 bases). Germline values: CDR1 DFQATT, CDR2 SNEGSKA (reference sequence). The CDR3 covers 14 residues. V gave up 2 bases and J gave up 7 bases, with 15 bases separating them. Here the CDR3 DNA reads TGCAGTGCTAGAAGGGGACCGAGGATACAGCCCCAGCATTTT. As protein: CSARRGPRIQPQHF.

This clonotype occurred a few times. V usage is TRBV10-2 and J usage is TRBJ1-1; D gene uncertain. The CDR3 is made up of 11 amino acids. Germline lookup yields CDR1 WSHSY and CDR2 SAAADI. V lost 6 bases and J lost 5, with 7 bases in between. The CDR3 sequence is CASRAYTEAFF. The DNA for the CDR3 is TGCGCCAGCAGGGCCTATACTGAAGCTTTCTTT.

The rearrangement links TRBV7-3 to TRBJ2-2; a weak D match, TRBD2 (6 bases). This CDR3 has 12 residues. V was cut by 8 bases and J by 7 bases, with 11 bases left in between. Germline loops: CDR1 SGHTA, CDR2 FQGTGA. Written as DNA, the CDR3 is TGTGCCAGCGGCTCGGGAGTCGGGGAGCTGTTTTTT. Translating gives CASGSGVGELFF.

This clonotype was detected ten times or more. This sequence joins TRBV11-2 and TRBJ2-1, with D perhaps matching TRBD1 (6 bases). Per germline, CDR1 SGHAT and CDR2 FQNNGV. CDR3 length: 16 residues. Trimming removed 0 bases from V and 1 base from J, with 10 bases in between. The CDR3 nucleotides read TGTGCCAGCAGCTTAGAAGGGGGAAAATCCTACAATGAGCAGTTCTTC. Its protein product is CASSLEGGKSYNEQFF.

This clonotype showed up many times. This chain links TRBV11-2 with TRBJ2-7; 9 nucleotides align to TRBD2. Germline V CDR1 and CDR2: SGHAT, FQNNGV. V lost 2 bases and J lost 4; bases outside the gene matches: 3. This CDR3 region has 14 residues. CDR3 nucleotides: TGTGCCAGCAGCTTACTGCTAGCGGGATACGAGCAGTACTTC. This codes for CASSLLLAGYEQYF.

At least ten counts were recorded for this clonotype. This chain uses TRBV18 with TRBJ2-7, with 11 bases identical to TRBD1. Germline V lookup: CDR1 KGHSH, CDR2 LQKENI. The CDR3 totals 16 residues. V gave up 3 bases and J gave up 5 bases; unmatched junction bases: 9. The CDR3 spells CASSPGPGTGGHEQYF. CDR3 nucleotide sequence: TGTGCCAGCTCACCGGGGCCCGGGACAGGGGGACACGAGCAGTACTTC.

CDR3 nucleotides: TGCGCCAGCAGCCGACAGAGAACCACCGGGGAGCTGTTTTTT. It encodes CASSRQRTTGELFF. This chain uses TRBV10-1 with TRBJ2-2; TRBD1 is a possible D gene (5 bases). The V gene lost 6 bases and the J gene lost 4 bases, with 12 bases spanning the gap. Per the germline V gene, CDR1 is WNHNN and CDR2 is SYGVQD (reference sequence). CDR3 size: 14 residues.

This clonotype occurred many times. The chain employs TRBV3-1 and TRBJ2-3; TRBD2 agrees at 8 bases. Germline V gives CDR1 LGHDT, CDR2 YNNKEL (reference sequence). Unmatched junction bases numbered 10, after V lost 0 bases and J lost 5 bases. This CDR3 has 17 residues. The DNA of the CDR3 is TGTGCCAGCAGCCAAGATCTGTTGAGCGGGAGTGAAGATACGCAGTATTTT. Translating it yields CASSQDLLSGSEDTQYF.

This clonotype showed up many times. At one end, the junction sequence differs from germline, possibly due to a read error. The chain is built from TRBV5-1 and TRBJ1-1; D unclear. The germline V gene encodes CDR1 SGHRS and CDR2 YFSETQ. This CDR3 spans 13 amino acids. For the CDR3, the DNA is TGTGCCAGCAGTTTAGCGGGCAACACTGAAGCTTTCTTT. Protein: CASSLAGNTEAFF.

This clonotype was counted only a few times. The chain is built from TRBV6-2 or TRBV6-3 and TRBJ1-5, with 7 bases that match TRBD1. In germline, CDR1 is MNHEY, CDR2 SVGEGT. The CDR3 spans 17 residues. Losses at the gene ends were 8 bases for V and 3 bases for J; bases not matched to a gene: 16. The CDR3 reads CASRKDREGYDNQPQHF. The CDR3 coding sequence is TGTGCCAGCCGTAAAGACAGGGAGGGATATGACAATCAGCCCCAGCATTTT.

The J gene is TRBJ2-2, the V gene TRBV4-1; D gene uncertain. Germline CDR1 reads MGHRA; CDR2 reads YSYEKL. V was clipped by 1 base and J by 0 bases, with 6 bases between them. The CDR3 runs to 15 residues. The CDR3: CASSQAVANTGELFF. The CDR3 region has the DNA TGCGCCAGCAGCCAAGCGGTAGCGAACACCGGGGAGCTGTTTTTT.

This chain joins TRBV15 and TRBJ1-1, with D maybe TRBD1 (5 bases). This CDR3 is built from 15 residues. Trimming stripped 3 bases from V and 1 base from J, with 12 bases between. From germline, CDR1 is LNHNV and CDR2 YYDKDF (reference sequence). The CDR3 DNA is TGTGCCACCAGCAGGGGGGAACTTAAGAACACTGAAGCTTTCTTT. Translated, it gives CATSRGELKNTEAFF.

Worth noting for this clonotype: Relative to the germline gene, one junction end is altered; a read error may explain this. This sequence joins TRBV5-1 and TRBJ2-5; 7 bases are shared with TRBD1. This CDR3 has 14 amino acids. Germline CDR1 reads SGHRS; CDR2 reads YFSETQ. Here the CDR3 reads CASSPSGQQETQYF. The CDR3 DNA follows: TGTGCCAGCAGCCCCTCGGGACAGCAAGAGACCCAGTACTTC. The full variable domain, rest sourced from reference TRBV5-1 and TRBJ2-5, is KAGVTQTPRYLIKTRGQQVTLSCSPISGHRSVSWYQQTPGQGLQFLFEYFSETQRNKGNFPGRFSGRQFSNSRSEMNVSTLELGDSALYLCASSPSGQQETQYFGPGTRLLVL.

The V gene is TRBV7-9, the J gene TRBJ2-3; 7 bases agree with TRBD2. Per germline, CDR1 SEHNR and CDR2 FQNEAQ (reference sequence). This CDR3 contains 15 residues. V was clipped by 4 bases and J by 2 bases; unmatched bases: 6. CDR3 DNA: TGTGCCAGCAGCTCCACGGGACTAAACACAGATACGCAGTATTTT. This translates into CASSSTGLNTDTQYF.

The genes are TRBV7-9 and TRBJ2-1; D could derive from TRBD1 or TRBD2 (5 bases each). This CDR3 contains 16 residues. Germline V gene data show CDR1 as SEHNR and CDR2 as FQNEAQ (reference sequence). The V end was cut by 2 bases, the J end by 2 bases, with 13 bases between. The CDR3 bases are TGTGCCAGCAGCTTACCGGTGGGGGATACCTACAATGAGCAGTTCTTC. This encodes CASSLPVGDTYNEQFF.

As concerns this clonotype: One base away lies a much larger clone, so this may be a sequencing read error. The gene calls are TRBV6-9 and TRBJ2-1; D is perhaps TRBD2 (6 bases). The J call is doubtful: the DNA matches TRBJ2-7 better. The germline V gene encodes CDR1 MNHGY and CDR2 SVAAGI. The CDR3 extends over 24 amino acids. The CDR3: CASSLSLGGIPLGGDPRGHNEQYF. Here the CDR3 DNA reads TGTGCCAGCAGTTTGAGCCTCGGCGGGATCCCCCTAGGAGGCGACCCCCGAGGGCACAATGAGCAGTACTTC.

This clonotype was detected ten times or more. This chain links TRBV12-3 or TRBV12-4 with TRBJ2-1; possible D gene TRBD2, 6 bases. Trimming stripped 6 bases from V and 4 bases from J, with 13 bases between. There are 14 residues in the CDR3. Here the CDR3 DNA reads TGTGCCAGCAGCCCGAACGCGGGATACAATGAGCAGTTCTTC. It codes for CASSPNAGYNEQFF.

The table lists this clonotype with many counts. The chain is built from TRBV2 and TRBJ2-3; 7 bases map to TRBD2. J lost 1 base, V lost 0 bases, and 7 bases had no gene match. This CDR3 has 17 amino acids. Per germline, CDR1 SNHLY and CDR2 FYNNEI. CDR3 bases: TGTGCCAGCAGTGAAGCGGCTAGCGGCTACCGCACAGATACGCAGTATTTT. Encoded protein: CASSEAASGYRTDTQYF.

At least ten counts were recorded for this clonotype. The chain is built from TRBV7-9 and TRBJ2-3; 7 positions match TRBD2. J lost 0 bases, V lost 5 bases, and 11 bases had no gene match. This CDR3 contains 17 residues. Germline V CDR1 and CDR2: SEHNR, FQNEAQ (reference sequence). CDR3 bases: TGTGCCAGCAGCAGTAGAATGACTAGCAGGAGCACAGATACGCAGTATTTT. The encoded protein is CASSSRMTSRSTDTQYF.

This clonotype was picked up a small number of times. The chain uses TRBV11-2 and TRBJ2-1; 9 bases are a match to TRBD2. The V gene's germline CDR1 is SGHAT and CDR2 FQNNGV. V lost 6 bases, J lost 1 base, and 4 bases stayed unmatched. CDR3 length: 15 amino acids. CDR3 sequence reads: CASRGGLASYNEQFF. As DNA, the CDR3 is TGTGCCAGCAGAGGTGGACTAGCGTCCTACAATGAGCAGTTCTTC.

The J gene is TRBJ2-7, the V gene TRBV24-1; 7 bases align to TRBD1. This CDR3 is built from 15 residues. Trimming at V came to 7 bases and at J to 2 bases, leaving 10 bases not matched to a gene. Germline V gene lookup returns CDR1 KGHDR and CDR2 SFDVKD. CDR3 sequence (DNA): TGTGCCACCAGCGACAACAGGGGTTCCACCTACGAGCAGTACTTC. It specifies CATSDNRGSTYEQYF.

The chain couples TRBV9 to TRBJ1-4; tentatively, D is TRBD1 (5 bases). Per germline, CDR1 SGDLS and CDR2 YYNGEE. The CDR3 covers 14 residues. V lost 3 bases, J lost 3 bases, and 9 bases lay in between. The CDR3 DNA is TGTGCCAGCAGCGGTACAGGCGCTAATGAAAAACTGTTTTTT. Protein: CASSGTGANEKLFF.